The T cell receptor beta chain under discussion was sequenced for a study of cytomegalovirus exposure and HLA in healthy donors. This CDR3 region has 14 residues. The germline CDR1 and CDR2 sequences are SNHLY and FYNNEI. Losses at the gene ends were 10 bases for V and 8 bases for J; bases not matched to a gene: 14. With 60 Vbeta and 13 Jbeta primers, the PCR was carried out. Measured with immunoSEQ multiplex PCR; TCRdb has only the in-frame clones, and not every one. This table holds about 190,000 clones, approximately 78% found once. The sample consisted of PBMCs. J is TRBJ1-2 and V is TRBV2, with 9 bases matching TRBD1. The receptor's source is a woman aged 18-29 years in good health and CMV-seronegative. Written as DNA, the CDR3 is TGTGCCATTCAAGGGACAGGGCCCCTTGGGGGCTACACCTTC. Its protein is CAIQGTGPLGGYTF.